The rows below give T cell receptor beta chains drawn from one sample of a study of shared clonotypes between healthy human individuals. Measured with immunoSEQ multiplex PCR; TCRdb has only the in-frame clones, and not every one. The sample shows 2 million to 3 million clones, around 94% of them seen only once. What was sequenced was naive CD4+ T cells sorted from blood. Every receptor here comes from a man younger than 35 in good health. The CDR3 runs from the conserved cysteine through the conserved F or W. Each record gives: J gene, clone size, V gene, D gene, CDR3 protein, CDR3 DNA. A D gene is named only where the DNA matches it firmly. Some rows have no size entry. The others give once, few or many, or a class for an expanded clone.

TRBJ1-2 | - | TRBV9 | - | CASSYSRTEKANYGYTF | TGTGCCAGCAGCTATTCTCGGACAGAGAAAGCTAACTATGGCTACACCTTC
TRBJ2-1 | - | TRBV5-4 | TRBD2 | CASSLRNSGGYSYNEQFF | TGTGCCAGCAGCTTACGAAATAGCGGGGGTTACTCCTACAATGAGCAGTTCTTC
TRBJ1-2 | - | TRBV30 | - | CAWSDRGAGYTF | TGTGCCTGGAGCGACAGAGGTGCCGGCTACACCTTC
TRBJ1-4 | - | TRBV7-2 | TRBD1 | CASSRQGSGNEKLFF | TGTGCCAGCAGCCGACAGGGGTCCGGTAATGAAAAACTGTTTTTT
TRBJ1-1 | - | TRBV2 | - | CASYPQTDLNTEAFF | TGTGCCAGCTATCCCCAGACAGATCTGAACACTGAAGCTTTCTTT
TRBJ1-2 | - | TRBV18 | TRBD1 | CASSPETGRANYGYTF | TGTGCCAGCTCACCCGAGACAGGGCGGGCTAACTATGGCTACACCTTC
TRBJ2-1 | - | TRBV5-4 | - | CASSWTENEQFF | TGTGCCAGCAGCTGGACGGAAAATGAGCAGTTCTTC
TRBJ2-1 | - | TRBV7-2 | - | CASCYVSSYNEQFF | TGTGCCAGCTGCTATGTAAGCTCCTACAATGAGCAGTTCTTC
TRBJ2-7 | - | TRBV18 | TRBD1 | CASSPEGQPNYF | TGTGCCAGCTCACCAGAGGGACAGCCCAATTACTTC
TRBJ2-3 | - | TRBV5-4 | - | CASSLAEETQYF | TGTGCCAGCAGCTTGGCGGAGGAGACGCAGTATTTT
TRBJ2-3 | - | TRBV11-2 | TRBD2 | CASSYTAGGDRYF | TGTGCCAGCAGTTATACAGCGGGGGGGGATCGGTATTTT
TRBJ2-1 | - | TRBV7-6 | TRBD2 | CASSLALAGVGEQFF | TGTGCCAGCAGCTTAGCTCTAGCGGGGGTCGGTGAGCAGTTCTTC
TRBJ2-1 | - | TRBV30 | TRBD2 | CAWSQSSGSKPNEQFF | TGTGCCTGGAGTCAAAGTAGCGGGAGCAAGCCCAATGAGCAGTTCTTC
TRBJ2-1 | once | TRBV6-5 | - | CAVSAGRGYDEQFF | TGTGCCGTTTCGGCGGGCCGGGGATATGATGAGCAGTTCTTC
TRBJ1-1 | - | TRBV6-6 | - | CASIPRVQVNTEAFF | TGTGCCAGCATACCCCGGGTACAGGTGAACACTGAAGCTTTCTTT
TRBJ2-5 | - | TRBV10-3 | - | CANSISGETQYF | TGTGCCAACTCAATAAGCGGAGAGACCCAGTACTTC
TRBJ1-5 | - | TRBV6-1 | - | CASSQTNSNQPQHF | TGTGCCAGCAGTCAGACTAATAGCAATCAGCCCCAGCATTTT
TRBJ2-2 | - | TRBV2 | TRBD2 | CASMGLLNTGELFF | TGTGCCAGCATGGGACTATTAAACACCGGGGAGCTGTTTTTT
TRBJ1-3 | once | TRBV10-3 | - | CAISEVGQSGNTIYF | TGTGCCATCAGTGAAGTGGGTCAGTCTGGAAACACCATATATTTT
TRBJ1-1 | - | TRBV4-1 | TRBD1 | CASSYRDRGFYTEAFF | TGCGCCAGCAGCTACCGGGACAGGGGTTTCTACACTGAAGCTTTCTTT
TRBJ2-5 | - | TRBV6-5 | TRBD2 | CASSRLATTWETQYF | TGTGCCAGCAGTCGACTAGCGACTACTTGGGAGACCCAGTACTTC
TRBJ2-2 | - | TRBV9 | - | CASSVRQTPNTGELFF | TGTGCCAGCAGCGTCCGACAGACACCGAACACCGGGGAGCTGTTTTTT
TRBJ1-1 | - | TRBV6-5 | TRBD1 | CASSYLGQGTEAFF | TGTGCCAGCAGTTACCTAGGACAGGGCACTGAAGCTTTCTTT
TRBJ2-7 | - | TRBV21-1 | - | CASSKVVVRDPEQYF | TGTGCCAGCAGCAAAGTGGTAGTCAGGGATCCCGAGCAGTACTTC
TRBJ2-1 | - | TRBV7-2 | TRBD2 | CASSLGEGLAKNEQFF | TGTGCCAGCAGCTTAGGGGAGGGACTAGCCAAGAATGAGCAGTTCTTC
TRBJ2-7 | - | TRBV2 | - | CASGLISYEQYF | TGTGCCAGCGGACTAATATCCTACGAGCAGTACTTC
TRBJ1-1 | - | TRBV4-1 | TRBD1 | CASSQLRGLYTEAFF | TGCGCCAGCAGCCAACTAAGGGGGCTTTACACTGAAGCTTTCTTT
TRBJ1-4 | - | TRBV6-1 | - | CASSGVSLFF | TGTGCCAGCAGTGGTGTCAGTTTGTTTTTT
TRBJ2-3 | - | TRBV7-3 | TRBD2 | CASSVDPPAGGTDTQYF | TGTGCCAGCAGCGTCGATCCCCCTGCGGGGGGGACAGATACGCAGTATTTT
TRBJ1-2 | - | TRBV6-1 | - | CASLSNGANGYTF | TGTGCCAGCCTTTCAAACGGGGCGAATGGCTACACCTTC
TRBJ2-1 | - | TRBV7-9 | - | CASSSFEEGLQQFF | TGTGCCAGCAGTTCCTTCGAGGAAGGACTTCAGCAGTTCTTC
TRBJ2-2 | - | TRBV28 | - | CASSYLPSRGTGELFF | TGTGCCAGCAGTTACTTACCCTCCAGGGGAACCGGGGAGCTGTTTTTT
TRBJ1-2 | - | TRBV2 | - | CASSEIGSSYGYTF | TGTGCCAGCAGTGAAATAGGCAGCAGCTATGGCTACACCTTC
TRBJ2-1 | - | TRBV7-2 | - | CASSLRTSWEHNEQFF | TGTGCCAGCAGCTTACGGACATCATGGGAACACAATGAGCAGTTCTTC